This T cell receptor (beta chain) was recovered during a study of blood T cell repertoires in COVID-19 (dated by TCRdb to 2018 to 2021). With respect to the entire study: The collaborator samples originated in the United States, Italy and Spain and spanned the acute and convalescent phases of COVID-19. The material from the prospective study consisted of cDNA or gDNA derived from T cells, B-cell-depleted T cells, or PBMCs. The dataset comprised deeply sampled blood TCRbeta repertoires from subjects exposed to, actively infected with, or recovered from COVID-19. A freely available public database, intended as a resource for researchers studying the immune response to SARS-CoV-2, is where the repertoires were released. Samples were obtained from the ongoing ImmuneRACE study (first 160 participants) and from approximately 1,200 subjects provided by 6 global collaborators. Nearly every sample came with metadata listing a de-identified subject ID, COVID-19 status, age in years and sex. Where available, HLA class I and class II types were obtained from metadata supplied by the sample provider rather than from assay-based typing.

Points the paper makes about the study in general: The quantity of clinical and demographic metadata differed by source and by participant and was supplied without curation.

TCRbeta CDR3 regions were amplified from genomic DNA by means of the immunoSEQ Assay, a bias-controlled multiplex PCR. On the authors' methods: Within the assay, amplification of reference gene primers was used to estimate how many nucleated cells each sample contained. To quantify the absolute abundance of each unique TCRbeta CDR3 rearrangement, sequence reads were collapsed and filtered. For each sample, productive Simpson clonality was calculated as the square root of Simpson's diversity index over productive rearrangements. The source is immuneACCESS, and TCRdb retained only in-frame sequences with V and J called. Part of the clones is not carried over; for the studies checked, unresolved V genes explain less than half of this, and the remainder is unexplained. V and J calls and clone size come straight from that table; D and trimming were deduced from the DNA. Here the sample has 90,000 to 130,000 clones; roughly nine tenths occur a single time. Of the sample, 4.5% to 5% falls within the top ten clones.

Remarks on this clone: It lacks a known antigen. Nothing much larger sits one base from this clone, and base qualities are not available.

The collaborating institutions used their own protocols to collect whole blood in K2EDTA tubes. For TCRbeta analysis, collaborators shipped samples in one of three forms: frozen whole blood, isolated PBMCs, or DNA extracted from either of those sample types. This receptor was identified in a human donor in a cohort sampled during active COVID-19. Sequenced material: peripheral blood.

Here the CDR3 is given as CASRLQGAYNEQFF. The nucleotide sequence reads TGTGCCAGCAGGTTACAGGGGGCCTACAATGAGCAGTTCTTC. The chain employs TRBV2 and TRBJ2-1; 8 junctional bases match TRBD1. From the cysteine through the phenylalanine, the CDR3 covers 14 amino acids. Of the read, only the CDR3 DNA is kept; its 42 bases are in frame from base 1. The junction shows trimming of 6 bases on V and 2 bases on J, and the gene matches do not reach 3 bases of it. As encoded in the germline V gene, CDR1 is SNHLY while CDR2 is FYNNEI.